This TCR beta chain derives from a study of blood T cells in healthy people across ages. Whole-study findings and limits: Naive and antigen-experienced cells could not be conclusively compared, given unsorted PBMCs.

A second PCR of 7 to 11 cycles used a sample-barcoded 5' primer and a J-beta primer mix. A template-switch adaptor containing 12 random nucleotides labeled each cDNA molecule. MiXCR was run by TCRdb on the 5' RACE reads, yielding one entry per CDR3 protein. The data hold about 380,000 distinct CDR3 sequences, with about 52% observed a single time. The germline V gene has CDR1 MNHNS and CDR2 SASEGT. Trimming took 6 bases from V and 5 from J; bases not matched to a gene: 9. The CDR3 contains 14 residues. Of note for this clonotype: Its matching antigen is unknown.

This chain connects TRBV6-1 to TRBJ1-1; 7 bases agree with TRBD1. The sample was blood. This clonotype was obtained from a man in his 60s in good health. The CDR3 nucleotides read TGTGCCAGCAGCCTCGGACAGGCGGGGACTGAAGCTTTCTTT. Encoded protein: CASSLGQAGTEAFF.